This T cell receptor (beta chain) was retrieved from a study of a mutant IDH1 vaccine in newly diagnosed glioma (dated by TCRdb to about 2021). Describing the broader study: Of the approximately 29 treated patients, approximately 60% were male and approximately 40% were female, and a mean age of roughly 40 years was recorded. Before enrollment, most patients had been given radiochemotherapy with temozolomide as standard therapy, while the rest had received either radiotherapy alone or temozolomide alone. Peripheral blood was drawn at six visits: V03 (baseline), V05, V07, V10, V12 and V13. For exploratory analyses, longitudinal TCRB deep sequencing was carried out in 25 treated patients wherever samples were available. On the study overall, not on this receptor specifically: Availability determined which PBMC samples were chosen for TCRB deep sequencing. Across multiple MHC alleles, vaccine-induced immune responses were seen in more than 90% of patients. Pseudoprogression seemed to be unrelated to changes in the top peripheral T cell clonotypes found by TCRB sequencing. According to the authors, sample limitations meant that analyses of patient blood samples could not be reproduced.

What the time point label conveys for this sample: baseline, week 1 (first vaccination visit). Reading the label with the study, this specimen's treatment or condition is: pre-vaccination baseline after standard-of-care therapy. All donors had newly diagnosed IDH1-mutant astrocytomas of WHO grade 3 or 4 that showed loss of nuclear ATRX. The samples were drawn from NOA16, a multicentre, single-arm, open-label phase I trial in Germany that tested a mutant IDH1 peptide vaccine in humans for the first time. Blood drawn at visit V03 was used as the baseline sample for immunogenicity testing. The DNeasy Blood and Tissue Kit was used to extract genomic DNA from EDTA blood for TCRB sequencing. The germline V gene (reference sequence) gives CDR1 as MNHEY and CDR2 as SMNVEV. V drops 4 bases and J drops 5 bases, leaving 8 bases in between. Its CDR3 holds 12 amino acids, cysteine through phenylalanine. Solely the CDR3 DNA is kept, with 36 bases framed from the first base.

With regard to this clone: Its antigen is still unknown. No base quality values were provided; no much bigger clone lies one nucleotide off.

The library relied on the immunoSEQ multiplex PCR assay. Rearranged TCR beta chain sequences were amplified using the hsTCRB Kit according to the manufacturer's protocol. An Illumina MiSeq was used to sequence the TCRB libraries. The authors' pipeline ran thus. Demultiplexing, trimming and gene mapping were performed with the kit vendor's proprietary platform. Entries here come from immuneACCESS through TCRdb and include only in-frame sequences with V and J called. Some clones fail to appear in such tables; in the studies checked, an unresolved V gene covers under half of the shortfall, and the cause of the remainder is unknown. The V and J calls and clone size come from that table; D and trimming were worked out from the DNA. This sample comprises tens of thousands of clones, around 80% of them detected only once. The ten largest clones capture about 4.8% of the sample.

The source was peripheral blood mononuclear cells (PBMCs), collected from a glioma patient treated with radiotherapy, temozolomide or both. The receptor was isolated from a woman aged 18-29 years with glioma. Some clones in this sample may be carry-over from other donors' samples. The chain is made from TRBV27 and TRBJ2-5; no D gene call is confident. CDR3 loop: CASSSSRETQYF. The DNA sequence follows: TGTGCCAGCAGTTCCTCTCGGGAGACCCAGTACTTC.